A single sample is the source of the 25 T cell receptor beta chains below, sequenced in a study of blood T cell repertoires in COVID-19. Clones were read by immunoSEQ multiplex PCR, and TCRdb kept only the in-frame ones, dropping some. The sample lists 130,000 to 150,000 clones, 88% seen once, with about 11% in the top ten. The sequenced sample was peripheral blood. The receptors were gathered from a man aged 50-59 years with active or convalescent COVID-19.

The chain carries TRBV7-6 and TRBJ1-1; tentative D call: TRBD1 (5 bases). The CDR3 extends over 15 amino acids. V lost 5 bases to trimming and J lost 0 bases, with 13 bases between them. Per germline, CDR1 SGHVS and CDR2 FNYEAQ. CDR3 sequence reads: CASSPTGRVNTEAFF. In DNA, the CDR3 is TGTGCCAGCAGCCCAACAGGCAGGGTGAACACTGAAGCTTTCTTT.

CDR3 sequence reads: CAWTRGQGKAETQYF. The CDR3, as DNA: TGTGCCTGGACGCGGGGACAGGGAAAGGCGGAGACCCAGTACTTC. This chain joins TRBV30 and TRBJ2-5, with 9 nucleotides matching TRBD1. The V and J ends lost 4 bases and 5 bases, in that order; junction bases with no gene match: 11. Germline V lookup: CDR1 GTSNPN, CDR2 SVGIG (reference sequence). CDR3 length: 15 residues.

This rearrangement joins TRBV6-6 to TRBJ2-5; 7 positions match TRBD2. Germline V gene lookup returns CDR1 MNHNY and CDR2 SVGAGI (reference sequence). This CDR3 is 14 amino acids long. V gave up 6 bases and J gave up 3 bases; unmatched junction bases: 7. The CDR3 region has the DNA TGTGCCAGCAGCCCCGGGACTACAAAAGAGACCCAGTACTTC. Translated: CASSPGTTKETQYF.

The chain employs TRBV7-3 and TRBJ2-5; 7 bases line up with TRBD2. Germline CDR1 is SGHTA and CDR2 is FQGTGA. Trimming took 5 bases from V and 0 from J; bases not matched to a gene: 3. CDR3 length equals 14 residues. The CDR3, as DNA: TGTGCCAGCAGCCCGGGAGGTTACCAAGAGACCCAGTACTTC. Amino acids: CASSPGGYQETQYF.

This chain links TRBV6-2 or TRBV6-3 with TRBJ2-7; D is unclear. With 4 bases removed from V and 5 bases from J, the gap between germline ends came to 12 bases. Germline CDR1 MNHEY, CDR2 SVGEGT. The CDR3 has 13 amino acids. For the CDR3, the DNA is TGTGCCAGCAGTTCGAACAGACCACACGAGCAGTACTTC. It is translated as CASSSNRPHEQYF.

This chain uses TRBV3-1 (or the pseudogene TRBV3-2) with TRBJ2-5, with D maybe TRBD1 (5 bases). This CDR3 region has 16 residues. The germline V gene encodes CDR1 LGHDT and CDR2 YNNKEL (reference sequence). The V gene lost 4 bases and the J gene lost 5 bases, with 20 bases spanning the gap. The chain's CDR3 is CASSRSGADVRETQYF. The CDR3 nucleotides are TGTGCCAGCAGCCGCAGTGGGGCCGACGTCCGGGAGACCCAGTACTTC.

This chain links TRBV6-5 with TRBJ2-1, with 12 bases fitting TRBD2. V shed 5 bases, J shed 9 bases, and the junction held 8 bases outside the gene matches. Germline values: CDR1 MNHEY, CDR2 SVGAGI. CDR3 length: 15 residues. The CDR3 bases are TGTGCCAGCAGTAAGCTAGCGGGAGGGCCCGGTGAGCAGTTCTTC. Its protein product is CASSKLAGGPGEQFF.

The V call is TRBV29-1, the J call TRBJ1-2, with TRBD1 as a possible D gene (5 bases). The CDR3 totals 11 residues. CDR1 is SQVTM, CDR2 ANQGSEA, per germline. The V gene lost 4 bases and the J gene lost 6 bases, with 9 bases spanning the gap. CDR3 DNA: TGCAGCGTTGGCAGGGAAGATGGCTACACCTTC. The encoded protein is CSVGREDGYTF.

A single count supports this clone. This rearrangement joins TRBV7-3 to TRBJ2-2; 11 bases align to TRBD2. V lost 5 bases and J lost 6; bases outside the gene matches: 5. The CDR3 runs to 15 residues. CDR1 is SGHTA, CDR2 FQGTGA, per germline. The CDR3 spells CASSRSGRAPGELFF. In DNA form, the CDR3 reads TGTGCCAGCAGCCGTAGCGGGAGGGCTCCCGGGGAGCTGTTTTTT.

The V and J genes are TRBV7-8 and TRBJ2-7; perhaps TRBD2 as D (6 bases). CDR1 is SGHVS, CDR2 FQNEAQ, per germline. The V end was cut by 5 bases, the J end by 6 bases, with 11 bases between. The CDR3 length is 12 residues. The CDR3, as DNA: TGTGCCAGCAGCCCCGGGGGACGCGAGCAGTACTTC. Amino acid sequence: CASSPGGREQYF.

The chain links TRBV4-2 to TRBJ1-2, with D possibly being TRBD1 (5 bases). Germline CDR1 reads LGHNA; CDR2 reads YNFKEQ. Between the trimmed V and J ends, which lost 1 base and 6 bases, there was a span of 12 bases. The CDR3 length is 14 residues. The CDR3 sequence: CASSQGTGPNGYTF. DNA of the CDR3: TGTGCCAGCAGCCAAGGTACAGGCCCTAATGGCTACACCTTC.

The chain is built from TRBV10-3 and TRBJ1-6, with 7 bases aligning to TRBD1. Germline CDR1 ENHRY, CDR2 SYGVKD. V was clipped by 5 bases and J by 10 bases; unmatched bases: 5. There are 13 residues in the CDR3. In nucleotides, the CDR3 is TGTGCCATCAGTCTGGGACAGAGCTCACCCCTCCACTTT. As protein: CAISLGQSSPLHF.

The CDR3 region is CASSYPGQGGLEQYF. The CDR3 DNA sequence: TGTGCCAGCAGTTACCCGGGACAAGGGGGCCTCGAGCAGTACTTC. The chain is built from TRBV6-6 and TRBJ2-7; 7 bases map to TRBD1. Looked up from germline, CDR1 is MNHNY and CDR2 is SVGAGI (reference sequence). The CDR3 covers 15 residues. Losses at the gene ends were 2 bases for V and 6 bases for J; bases not matched to a gene: 10.

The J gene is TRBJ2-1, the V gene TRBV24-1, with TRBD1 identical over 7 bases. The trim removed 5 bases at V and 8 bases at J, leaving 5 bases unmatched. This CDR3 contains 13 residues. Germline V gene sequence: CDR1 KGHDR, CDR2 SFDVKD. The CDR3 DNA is TGTGCCACCAGTGGGTTCGGGACAGATGAGCAGTTCTTC. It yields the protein CATSGFGTDEQFF.

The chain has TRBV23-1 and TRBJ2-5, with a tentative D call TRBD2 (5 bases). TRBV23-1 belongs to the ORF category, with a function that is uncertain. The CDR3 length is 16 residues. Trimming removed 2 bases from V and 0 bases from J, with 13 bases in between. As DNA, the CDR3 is TGCGCCAGCAGTCAACCCCTGTCGGGGTACCAAGAGACCCAGTACTTC. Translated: CASSQPLSGYQETQYF.

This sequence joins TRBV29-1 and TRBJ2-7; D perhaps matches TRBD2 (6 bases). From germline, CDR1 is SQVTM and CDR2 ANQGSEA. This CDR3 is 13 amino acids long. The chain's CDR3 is CSTTGLSSHEQYF. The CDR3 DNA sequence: TGCAGTACTACGGGACTCAGTTCCCATGAGCAGTACTTC.

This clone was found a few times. The CDR3: CASRDDRGGQPQHF. CDR3 DNA: TGTGCCAGCAGAGACGACAGGGGAGGTCAGCCCCAGCATTTT. The V gene is TRBV6-6, the J gene TRBJ1-5; 8 bases fit TRBD1. Per the germline V gene, CDR1 is MNHNY and CDR2 is SVGAGI (reference sequence). The CDR3 contains 14 residues. Unmatched junction bases numbered 7, after V lost 6 bases and J lost 6 bases.

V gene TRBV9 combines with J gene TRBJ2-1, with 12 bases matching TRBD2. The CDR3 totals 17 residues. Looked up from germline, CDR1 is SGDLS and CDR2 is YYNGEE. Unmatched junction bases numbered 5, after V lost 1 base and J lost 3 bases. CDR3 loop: CASSVRTSGTLYNEQFF. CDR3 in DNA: TGTGCCAGCAGCGTACGGACTAGCGGGACCCTCTACAATGAGCAGTTCTTC.

The CDR3 loop is CATREGQGVGETQYF. The CDR3 DNA reads as TGTGCCACCAGAGAGGGACAGGGGGTTGGAGAGACCCAGTACTTC. The chain is built from TRBV24-1 and TRBJ2-5, with 11 bases lining up with TRBD1. This CDR3 contains 15 residues. J lost 4 bases, V lost 7 bases, and 7 bases had no gene match. Germline CDR1 reads KGHDR; CDR2 reads SFDVKD.

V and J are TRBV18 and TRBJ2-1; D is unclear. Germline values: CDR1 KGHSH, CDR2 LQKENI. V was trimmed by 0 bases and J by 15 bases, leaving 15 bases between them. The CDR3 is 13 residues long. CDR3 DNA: TGTGCCAGCTCACCACCCCTCCTAGATGCGTCGTTCTTC. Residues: CASSPPLLDASFF.

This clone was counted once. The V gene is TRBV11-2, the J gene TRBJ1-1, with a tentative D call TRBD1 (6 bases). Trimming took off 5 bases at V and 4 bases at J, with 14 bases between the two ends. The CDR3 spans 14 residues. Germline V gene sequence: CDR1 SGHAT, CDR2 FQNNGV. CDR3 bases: TGTGCCAGCAGCGGGGGACACTGGGGCACTGAAGCTTTCTTT. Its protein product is CASSGGHWGTEAFF.

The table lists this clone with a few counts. The CDR3, as DNA: TGTGCCAGCAGCTTAGCGCTGGGGAGGAACACTGAAGCTTTCTTT. Residues: CASSLALGRNTEAFF. This chain joins TRBV7-9 and TRBJ1-1, with D unresolved. The germline V gene has CDR1 SEHNR and CDR2 FQNEAQ (reference sequence). The CDR3 is 15 residues long. V lost 0 bases and J lost 1, with 9 bases in between.

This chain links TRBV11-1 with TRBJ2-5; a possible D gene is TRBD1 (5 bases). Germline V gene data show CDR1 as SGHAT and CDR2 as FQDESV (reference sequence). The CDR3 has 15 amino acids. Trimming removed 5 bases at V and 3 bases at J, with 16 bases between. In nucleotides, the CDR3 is TGTGCCAGCAGCATCTCGACAGTCCCGAAAGAGACCCAGTACTTC. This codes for CASSISTVPKETQYF. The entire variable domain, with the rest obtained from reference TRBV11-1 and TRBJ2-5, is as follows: EAEVAQSPRYKITEKSQAVAFWCDPISGHATLYWYRQILGQGPELLVQFQDESVVDDSQLPKDRFSAERLKGVDSTLKIQPAELGDSAMYLCASSISTVPKETQYFGPGTRLLVL.

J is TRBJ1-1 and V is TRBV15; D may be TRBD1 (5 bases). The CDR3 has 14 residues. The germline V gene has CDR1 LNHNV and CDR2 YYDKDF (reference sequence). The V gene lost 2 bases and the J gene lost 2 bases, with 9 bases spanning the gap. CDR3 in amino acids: CATSRLQGNTEAFF. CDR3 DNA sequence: TGTGCCACCAGCAGACTCCAGGGTAACACTGAAGCTTTCTTT. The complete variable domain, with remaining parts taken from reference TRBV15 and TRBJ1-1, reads DAMVIQNPRYQVTQFGKPVTLSCSQTLNHNVMYWYQQKSSQAPKLLFHYYDKDFNNEADTPDNFQSRRPNTSFCFLDIRSPGLGDTAMYLCATSRLQGNTEAFFGQGTRLTVV.

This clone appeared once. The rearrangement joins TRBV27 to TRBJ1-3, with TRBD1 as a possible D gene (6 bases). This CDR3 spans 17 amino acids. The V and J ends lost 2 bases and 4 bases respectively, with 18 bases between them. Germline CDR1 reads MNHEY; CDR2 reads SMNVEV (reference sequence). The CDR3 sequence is CASSLPPRTGSGNTIYF. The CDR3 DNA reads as TGTGCCAGCAGTTTACCGCCACGAACAGGGTCCGGAAACACCATATATTTT.